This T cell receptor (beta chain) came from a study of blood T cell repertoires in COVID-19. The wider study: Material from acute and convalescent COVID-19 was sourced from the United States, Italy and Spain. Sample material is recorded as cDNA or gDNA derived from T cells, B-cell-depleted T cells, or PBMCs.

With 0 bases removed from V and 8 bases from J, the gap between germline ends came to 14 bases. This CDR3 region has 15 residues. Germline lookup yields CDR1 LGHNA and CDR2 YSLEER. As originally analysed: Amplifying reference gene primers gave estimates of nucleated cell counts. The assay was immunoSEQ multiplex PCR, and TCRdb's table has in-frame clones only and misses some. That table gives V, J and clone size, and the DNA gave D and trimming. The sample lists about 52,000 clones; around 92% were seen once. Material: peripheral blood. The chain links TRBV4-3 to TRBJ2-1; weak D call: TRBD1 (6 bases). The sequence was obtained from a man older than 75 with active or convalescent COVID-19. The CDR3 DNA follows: TGCGCCAGCAGCCAAGATGGTCAGGGGTTAGATGAGCAGTTCTTC. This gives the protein CASSQDGQGLDEQFF.